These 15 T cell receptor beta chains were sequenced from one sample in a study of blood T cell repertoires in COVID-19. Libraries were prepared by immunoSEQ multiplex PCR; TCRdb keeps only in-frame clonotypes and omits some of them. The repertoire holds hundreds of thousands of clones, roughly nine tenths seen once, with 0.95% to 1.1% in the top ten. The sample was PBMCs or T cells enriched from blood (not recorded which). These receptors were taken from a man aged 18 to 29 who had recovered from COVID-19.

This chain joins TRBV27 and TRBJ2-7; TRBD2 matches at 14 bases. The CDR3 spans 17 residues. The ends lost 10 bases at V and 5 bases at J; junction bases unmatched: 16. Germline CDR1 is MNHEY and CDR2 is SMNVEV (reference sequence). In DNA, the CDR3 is TGTGCCACCAAAACAACCGGGACTAGCGGGAGATTCGACGAGCAGTACTTC. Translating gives CATKTTGTSGRFDEQYF.

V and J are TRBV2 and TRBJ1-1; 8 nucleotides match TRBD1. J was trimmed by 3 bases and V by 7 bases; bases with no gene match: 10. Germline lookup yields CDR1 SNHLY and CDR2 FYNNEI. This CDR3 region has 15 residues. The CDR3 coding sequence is TGTGCCAGCACCCACTTCCAGGGGGCGGACACTGAAGCTTTCTTT. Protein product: CASTHFQGADTEAFF.

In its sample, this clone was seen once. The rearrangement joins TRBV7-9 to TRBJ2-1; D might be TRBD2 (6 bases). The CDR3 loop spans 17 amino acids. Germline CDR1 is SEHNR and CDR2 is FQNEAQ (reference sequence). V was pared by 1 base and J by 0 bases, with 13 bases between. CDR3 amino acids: CASSLGSRTNSYNEQFF. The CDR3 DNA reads TGTGCCAGCAGCTTAGGGAGCCGGACTAACTCCTACAATGAGCAGTTCTTC.

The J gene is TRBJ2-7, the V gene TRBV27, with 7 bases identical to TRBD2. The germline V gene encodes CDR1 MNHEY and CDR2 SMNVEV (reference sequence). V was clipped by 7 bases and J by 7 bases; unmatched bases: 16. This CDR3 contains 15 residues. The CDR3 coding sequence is TGTGCCAGCAAACTGAAGCGGGGTCAATTCGGGGAGCAGTACTTC. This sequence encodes CASKLKRGQFGEQYF.

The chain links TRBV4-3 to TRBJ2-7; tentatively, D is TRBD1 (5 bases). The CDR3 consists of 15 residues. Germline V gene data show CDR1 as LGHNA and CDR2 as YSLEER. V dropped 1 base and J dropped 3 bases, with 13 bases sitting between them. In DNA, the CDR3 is TGCGCCAGCAGCCAAGGGAGACAGAGATACTACGAGCAGTACTTC. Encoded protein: CASSQGRQRYYEQYF.

The CDR3 sequence: CASLNRAGGSYGYTF. As DNA, the CDR3 is TGTGCCAGCCTAAACCGGGCAGGGGGCAGCTATGGCTACACCTTC. V and J are TRBV6-5 and TRBJ1-2; TRBD1 agrees at 8 bases. Trimming took 8 bases from V and 4 from J; bases not matched to a gene: 12. Germline CDR1 is MNHEY and CDR2 is SVGAGI. This CDR3 is 15 amino acids long.

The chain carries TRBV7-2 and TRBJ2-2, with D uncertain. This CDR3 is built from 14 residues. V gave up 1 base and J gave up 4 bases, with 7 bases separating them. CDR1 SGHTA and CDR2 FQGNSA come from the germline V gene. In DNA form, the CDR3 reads TGTGCCAGCAGCTTAGTGGGCCTCACCGGGGAGCTGTTTTTT. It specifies CASSLVGLTGELFF.

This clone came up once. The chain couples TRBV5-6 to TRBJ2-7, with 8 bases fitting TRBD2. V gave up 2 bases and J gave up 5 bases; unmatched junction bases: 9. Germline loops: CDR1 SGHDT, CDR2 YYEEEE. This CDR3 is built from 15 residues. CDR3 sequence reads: CASSLWESGSNEQYF. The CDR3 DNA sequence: TGTGCCAGCAGCTTATGGGAAAGCGGGAGCAACGAGCAGTACTTC. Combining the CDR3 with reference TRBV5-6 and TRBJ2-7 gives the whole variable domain DAGVTQSPTHLIKTRGQQVTLRCSPKSGHDTVSWYQQALGQGPQFIFQYYEEEERQRGNFPDRFSGHQFPNYSSELNVNALLLGDSALYLCASSLWESGSNEQYFGPGTRLTVT.

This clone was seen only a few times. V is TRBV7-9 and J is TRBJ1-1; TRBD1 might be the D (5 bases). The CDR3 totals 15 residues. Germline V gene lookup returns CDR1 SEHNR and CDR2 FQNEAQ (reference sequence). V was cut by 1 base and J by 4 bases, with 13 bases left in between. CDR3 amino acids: CASSLVSGRRTEAFF. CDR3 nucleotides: TGTGCCAGCAGCTTAGTGTCAGGGAGGCGCACTGAAGCTTTCTTT.

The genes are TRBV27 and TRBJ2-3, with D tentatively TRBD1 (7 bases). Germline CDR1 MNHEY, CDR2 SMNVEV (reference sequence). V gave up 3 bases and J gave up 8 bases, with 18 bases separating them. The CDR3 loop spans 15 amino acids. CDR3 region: CASSLGAGGFATQYF. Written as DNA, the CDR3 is TGTGCCAGCAGTTTGGGGGCAGGGGGGTTTGCTACGCAGTATTTT.

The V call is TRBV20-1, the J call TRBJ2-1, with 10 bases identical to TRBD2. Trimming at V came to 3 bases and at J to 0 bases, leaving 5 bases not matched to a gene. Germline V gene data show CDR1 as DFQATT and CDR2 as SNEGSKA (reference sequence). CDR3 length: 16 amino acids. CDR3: CSASIKRGGSYNEQFF. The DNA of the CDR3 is TGCAGTGCTAGTATTAAGCGGGGGGGCTCCTACAATGAGCAGTTCTTC.

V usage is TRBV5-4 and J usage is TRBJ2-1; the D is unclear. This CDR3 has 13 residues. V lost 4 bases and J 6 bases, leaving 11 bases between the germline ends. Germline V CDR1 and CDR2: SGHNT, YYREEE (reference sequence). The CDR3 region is CASSPADGNEQFF. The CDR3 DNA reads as TGTGCCAGCAGCCCGGCGGATGGCAATGAGCAGTTCTTC.

This CDR3 is CASSIRGRGNTEAFF. In nucleotides, the CDR3 is TGTGCCAGTAGTATAAGGGGGCGAGGAAACACTGAAGCTTTCTTT. This chain links TRBV19 with TRBJ1-1, with 7 positions matching TRBD1. Losses at the gene ends were 2 bases for V and 2 bases for J; bases not matched to a gene: 5. CDR1 is LNHDA and CDR2 is SQIVND in the germline V gene (reference sequence). The CDR3 loop spans 15 amino acids.

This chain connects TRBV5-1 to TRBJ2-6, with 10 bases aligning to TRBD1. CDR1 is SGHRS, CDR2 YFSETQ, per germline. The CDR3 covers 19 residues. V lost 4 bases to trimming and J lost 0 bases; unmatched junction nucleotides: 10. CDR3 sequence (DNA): TGCGCCAGCAGCAGAGACAGGGGGCCCTTCCTCTCTGGGGCCAACGTCCTGACTTTC. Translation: CASSRDRGPFLSGANVLTF.

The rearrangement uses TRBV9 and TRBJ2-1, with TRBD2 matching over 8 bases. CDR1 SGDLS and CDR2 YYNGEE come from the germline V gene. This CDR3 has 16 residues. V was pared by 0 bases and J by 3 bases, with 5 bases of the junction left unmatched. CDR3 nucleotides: TGTGCCAGCAGCGTAGGATGGACTAGCAGCTACAATGAGCAGTTCTTC. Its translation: CASSVGWTSSYNEQFF.